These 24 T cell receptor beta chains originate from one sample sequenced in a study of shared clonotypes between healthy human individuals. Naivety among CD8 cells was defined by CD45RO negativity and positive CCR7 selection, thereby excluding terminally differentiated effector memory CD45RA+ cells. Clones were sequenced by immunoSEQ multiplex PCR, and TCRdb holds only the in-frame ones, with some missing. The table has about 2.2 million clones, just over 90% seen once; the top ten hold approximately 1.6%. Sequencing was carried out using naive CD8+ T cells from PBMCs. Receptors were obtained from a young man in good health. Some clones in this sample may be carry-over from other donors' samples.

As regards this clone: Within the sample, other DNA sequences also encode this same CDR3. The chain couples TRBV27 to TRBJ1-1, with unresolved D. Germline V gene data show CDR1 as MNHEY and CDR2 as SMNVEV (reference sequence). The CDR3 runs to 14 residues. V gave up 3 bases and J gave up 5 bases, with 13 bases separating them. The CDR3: CASSLRGMGTEAFF. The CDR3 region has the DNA TGTGCCAGCAGTTTGCGGGGAATGGGAACTGAAGCTTTCTTT.

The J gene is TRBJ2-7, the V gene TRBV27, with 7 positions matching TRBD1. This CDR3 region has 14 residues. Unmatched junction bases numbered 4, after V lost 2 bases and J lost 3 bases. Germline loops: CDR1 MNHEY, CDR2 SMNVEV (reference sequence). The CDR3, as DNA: TGTGCCAGCAGTTTAAGGGGGACAGACTACGAGCAGTACTTC. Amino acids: CASSLRGTDYEQYF.

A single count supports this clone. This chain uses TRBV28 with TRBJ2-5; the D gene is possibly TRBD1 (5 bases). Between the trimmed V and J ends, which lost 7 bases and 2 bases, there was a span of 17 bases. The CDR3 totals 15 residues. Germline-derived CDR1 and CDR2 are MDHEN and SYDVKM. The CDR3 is CASIPRPAGQETQYF. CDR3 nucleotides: TGTGCCAGCATCCCAAGGCCGGCAGGGCAAGAGACCCAGTACTTC.

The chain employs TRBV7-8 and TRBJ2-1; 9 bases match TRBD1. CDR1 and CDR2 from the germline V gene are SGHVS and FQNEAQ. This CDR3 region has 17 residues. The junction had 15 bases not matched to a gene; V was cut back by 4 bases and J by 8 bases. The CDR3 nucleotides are TGTGCCAGCAGCTCTTATATCAGGGGACAGGGCAATCATGAGCAGTTCTTC. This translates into CASSSYIRGQGNHEQFF.

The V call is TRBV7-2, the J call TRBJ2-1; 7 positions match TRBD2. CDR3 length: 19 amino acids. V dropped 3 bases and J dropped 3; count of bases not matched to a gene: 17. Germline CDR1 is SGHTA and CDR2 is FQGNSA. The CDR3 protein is CASSFYPMRSGIFYNEQFF. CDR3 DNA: TGTGCCAGCAGCTTCTATCCCATGAGGAGCGGGATATTCTACAATGAGCAGTTCTTC.

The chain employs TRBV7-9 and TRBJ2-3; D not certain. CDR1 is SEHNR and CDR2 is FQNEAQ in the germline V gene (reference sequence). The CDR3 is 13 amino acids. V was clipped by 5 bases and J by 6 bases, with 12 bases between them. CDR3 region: CASSPLGSDTQYF. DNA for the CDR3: TGTGCCAGCAGCCCCCTTGGTTCGGATACGCAGTATTTT. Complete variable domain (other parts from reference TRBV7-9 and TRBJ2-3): DTGVSQNPRHKITKRGQNVTFRCDPISEHNRLYWYRQTLGQGPEFLTYFQNEAQLEKSRLLSDRFSAERPKGSFSTLEIQRTEQGDSAMYLCASSPLGSDTQYFGPGTRLTVL.

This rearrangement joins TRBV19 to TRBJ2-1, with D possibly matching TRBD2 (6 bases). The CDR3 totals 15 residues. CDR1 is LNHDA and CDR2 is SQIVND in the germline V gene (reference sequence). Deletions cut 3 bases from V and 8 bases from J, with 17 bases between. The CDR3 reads CASSIGGRPLDEQFF. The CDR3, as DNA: TGTGCCAGTAGTATTGGTGGGAGGCCCCTCGATGAGCAGTTCTTC.

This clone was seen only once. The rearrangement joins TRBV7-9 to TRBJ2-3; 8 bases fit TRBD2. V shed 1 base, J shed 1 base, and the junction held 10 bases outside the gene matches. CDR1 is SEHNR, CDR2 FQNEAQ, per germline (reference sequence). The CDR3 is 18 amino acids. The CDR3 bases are TGTGCCAGCAGCTTAGACAAGCGGGGGACGGATGGCACAGATACGCAGTATTTT. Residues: CASSLDKRGTDGTDTQYF.

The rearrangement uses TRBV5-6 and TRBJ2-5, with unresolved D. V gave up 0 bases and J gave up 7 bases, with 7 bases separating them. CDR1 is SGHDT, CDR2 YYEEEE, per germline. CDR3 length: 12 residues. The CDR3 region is CASSLGTGTQYF. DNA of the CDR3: TGTGCCAGCAGCTTGGGGACCGGGACCCAGTACTTC.

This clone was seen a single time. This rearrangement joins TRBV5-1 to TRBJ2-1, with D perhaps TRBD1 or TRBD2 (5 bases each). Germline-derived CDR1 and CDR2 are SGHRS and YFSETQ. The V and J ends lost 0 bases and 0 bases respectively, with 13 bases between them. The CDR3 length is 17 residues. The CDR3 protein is CASSLANRDGSYNEQFF. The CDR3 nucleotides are TGCGCCAGCAGCTTGGCCAATCGGGACGGCTCCTACAATGAGCAGTTCTTC.

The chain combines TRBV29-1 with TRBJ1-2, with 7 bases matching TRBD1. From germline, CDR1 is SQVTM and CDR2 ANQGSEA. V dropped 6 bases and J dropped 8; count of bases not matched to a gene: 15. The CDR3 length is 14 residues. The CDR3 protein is CSVQTETGTKGYTF. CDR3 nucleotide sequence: TGCAGCGTCCAAACTGAGACAGGGACCAAGGGCTACACCTTC. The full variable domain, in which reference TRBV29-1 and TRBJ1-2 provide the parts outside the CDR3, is SAVISQKPSRDICQRGTSLTIQCQVDSQVTMMFWYRQQPGQSLTLIATANQGSEATYESGFVIDKFPISRPNLTFSTLTVSNMSPEDSSIYLCSVQTETGTKGYTFGSGTRLTVV.

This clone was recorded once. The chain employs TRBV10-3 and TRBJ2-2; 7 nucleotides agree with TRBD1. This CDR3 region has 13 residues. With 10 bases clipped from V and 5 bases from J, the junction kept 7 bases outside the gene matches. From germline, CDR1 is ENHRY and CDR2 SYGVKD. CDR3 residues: CATRDSSTGELFF. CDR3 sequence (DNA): TGTGCCACTAGGGACAGTTCAACCGGGGAGCTGTTTTTT.

In DNA form, the CDR3 reads TGTGCCAGCAGTTTACACGGGATTAAGTACAATGAGCAGTTCTTC. It codes for CASSLHGIKYNEQFF. This chain links TRBV28 with TRBJ2-1, with D tentatively TRBD2 (5 bases). Germline V CDR1 and CDR2: MDHEN, SYDVKM. Trimming stripped 2 bases from V and 4 bases from J, with 12 bases between. This CDR3 comprises 15 residues.

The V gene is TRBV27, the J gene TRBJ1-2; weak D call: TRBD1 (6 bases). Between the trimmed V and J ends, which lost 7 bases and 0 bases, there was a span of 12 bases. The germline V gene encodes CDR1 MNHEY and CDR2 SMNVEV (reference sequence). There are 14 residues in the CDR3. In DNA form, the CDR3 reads TGTGCCAGCACCCTGACAGGATCTAACTATGGCTACACCTTC. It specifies CASTLTGSNYGYTF.

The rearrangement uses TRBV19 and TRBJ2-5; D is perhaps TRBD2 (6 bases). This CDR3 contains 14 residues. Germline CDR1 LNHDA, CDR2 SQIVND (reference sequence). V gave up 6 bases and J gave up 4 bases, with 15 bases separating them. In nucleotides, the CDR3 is TGTGCCAGTAGCGGACGGGGGACGTTAGAGACCCAGTACTTC. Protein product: CASSGRGTLETQYF.

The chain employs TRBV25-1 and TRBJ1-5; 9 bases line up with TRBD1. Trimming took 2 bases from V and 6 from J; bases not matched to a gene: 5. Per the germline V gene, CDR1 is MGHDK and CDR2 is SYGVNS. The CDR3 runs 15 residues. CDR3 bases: TGTGCCAGCAGTGAAGGGACAGGGAATGGTCAGCCCCAGCATTTT. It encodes CASSEGTGNGQPQHF.

CDR3 region: CASSLGTPGTGVGSYTF. The CDR3 coding sequence is TGTGCCAGCAGCTTAGGGACGCCCGGGACAGGGGTCGGGTCCTACACCTTC. J is TRBJ1-2 and V is TRBV13; TRBD1 aligns across 10 bases. Germline-derived CDR1 and CDR2 are PRHDT and FYEKMQ (reference sequence). The CDR3 has 17 residues. V shed 0 bases and J 10 bases; nucleotides not matched to a gene: 14. The whole variable domain, remainder taken from reference TRBV13 and TRBJ1-2, is AAGVIQSPRHLIKEKRETATLKCYPIPRHDTVYWYQQGPGQDPQFLISFYEKMQSDKGSIPDRFSAQQFSDYHSELNMSSLELGDSALYFCASSLGTPGTGVGSYTFGSGTRLTVV.

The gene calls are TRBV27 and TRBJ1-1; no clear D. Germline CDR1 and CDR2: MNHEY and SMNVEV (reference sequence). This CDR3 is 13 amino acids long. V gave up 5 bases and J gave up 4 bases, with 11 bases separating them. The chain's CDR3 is CASSPSRGTEAFF. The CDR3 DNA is TGTGCCAGCAGTCCCTCCCGGGGCACTGAAGCTTTCTTT.

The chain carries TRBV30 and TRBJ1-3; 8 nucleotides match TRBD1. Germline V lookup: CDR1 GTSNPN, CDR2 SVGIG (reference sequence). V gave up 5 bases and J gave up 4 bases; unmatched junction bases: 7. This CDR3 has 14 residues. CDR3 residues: CAWSQGGSGNTIYF. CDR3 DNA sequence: TGTGCCTGGTCACAGGGGGGTTCGGGAAACACCATATATTTT.

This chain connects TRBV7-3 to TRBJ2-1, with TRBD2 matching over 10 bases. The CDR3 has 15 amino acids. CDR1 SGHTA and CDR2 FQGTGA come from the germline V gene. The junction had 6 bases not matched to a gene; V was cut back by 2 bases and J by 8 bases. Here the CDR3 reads CASSLPGLAKDEQFF. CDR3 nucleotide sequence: TGTGCCAGCAGCTTACCGGGACTAGCGAAAGATGAGCAGTTCTTC. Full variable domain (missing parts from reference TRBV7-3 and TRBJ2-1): GAGVSQTPSNKVTEKGKYVELRCDPISGHTALYWYRQSLGQGPEFLIYFQGTGAADDSGLPNDRFFAVRPEGSVSTLKIQRTERGDSAVYLCASSLPGLAKDEQFFGPGTRLTVL.

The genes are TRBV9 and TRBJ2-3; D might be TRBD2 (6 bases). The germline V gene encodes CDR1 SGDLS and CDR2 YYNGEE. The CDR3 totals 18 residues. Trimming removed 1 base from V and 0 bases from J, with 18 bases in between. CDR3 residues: CASSVRDSSLDSTDTQYF. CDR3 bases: TGTGCCAGCAGCGTAAGGGACTCCTCCCTTGATAGCACAGATACGCAGTATTTT.

The CDR3 loop reads CASTSDRANSPLHF. CDR3 bases: TGTGCCAGCACCTCCGACAGGGCTAATTCACCCCTCCACTTT. The J gene is TRBJ1-6, the V gene TRBV6-5; 7 bases agree with TRBD1. Germline values: CDR1 MNHEY, CDR2 SVGAGI. V shed 7 bases and J 6 bases; nucleotides not matched to a gene: 6. CDR3 length: 14 residues.

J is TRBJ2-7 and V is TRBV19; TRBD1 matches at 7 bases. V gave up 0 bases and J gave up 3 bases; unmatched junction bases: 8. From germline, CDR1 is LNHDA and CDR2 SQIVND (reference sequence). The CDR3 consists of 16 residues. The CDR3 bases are TGTGCCAGTAGTATAGATTACACAGGGGCCATCTACGAGCAGTACTTC. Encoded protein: CASSIDYTGAIYEQYF.

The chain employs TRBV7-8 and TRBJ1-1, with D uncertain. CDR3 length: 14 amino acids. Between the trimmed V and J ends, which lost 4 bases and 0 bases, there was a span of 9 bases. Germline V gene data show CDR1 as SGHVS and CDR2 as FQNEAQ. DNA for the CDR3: TGTGCCAGCAGCTCCGGACGGTTGAACACTGAAGCTTTCTTT. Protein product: CASSSGRLNTEAFF. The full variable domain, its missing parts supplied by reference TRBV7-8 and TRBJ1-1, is GAGVSQSPRYKVAKRGQDVALRCDPISGHVSLFWYQQALGQGPEFLTYFQNEAQLDKSGLPSDRFFAERPEGSVSTLKIQRTQQEDSAVYLCASSSGRLNTEAFFGQGTRLTVV.